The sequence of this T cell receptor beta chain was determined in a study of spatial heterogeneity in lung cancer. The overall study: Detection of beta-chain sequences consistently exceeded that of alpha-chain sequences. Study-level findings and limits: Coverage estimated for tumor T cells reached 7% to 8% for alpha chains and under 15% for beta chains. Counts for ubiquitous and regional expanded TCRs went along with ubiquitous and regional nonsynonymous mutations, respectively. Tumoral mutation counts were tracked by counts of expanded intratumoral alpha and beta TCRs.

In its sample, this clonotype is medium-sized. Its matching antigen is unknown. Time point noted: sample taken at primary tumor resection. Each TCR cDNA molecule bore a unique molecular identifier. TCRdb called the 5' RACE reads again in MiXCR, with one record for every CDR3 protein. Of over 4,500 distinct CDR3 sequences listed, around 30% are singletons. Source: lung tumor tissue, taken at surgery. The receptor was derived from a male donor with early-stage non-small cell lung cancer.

This chain's CDR3 is CASSPRWRGSLAADYNEQFF. The CDR3, as DNA: TGTGCCAGCAGCCCCCGCTGGCGGGGGAGCCTCGCCGCAGACTACAATGAGCAGTTCTTC. The V call is TRBV7-9, the J call TRBJ2-1; 7 bases align to TRBD2. V shed 5 bases, J shed 3 bases, and the junction held 22 bases outside the gene matches. This CDR3 is 20 amino acids long. The V gene's germline CDR1 is SEHNR and CDR2 FQNEAQ (reference sequence).